The 21 T cell receptor beta chains below all came from one sample that was sequenced in a study of early T cells in non-severe SARS-CoV-2 infection. TCRdb called the 5' RACE reads again in MiXCR, with one record for every CDR3 protein. The table includes about 92,000 distinct CDR3 sequences, 14% detected once. The sequenced sample consisted of whole blood. Every receptor here comes from an adult who was a healthcare worker with PCR-confirmed SARS-CoV-2 infection or an uninfected control (not recorded which).

The rearrangement links TRBV24-1 to TRBJ2-3; TRBD1 is a possible D gene (5 bases). Germline lookup yields CDR1 KGHDR and CDR2 SFDVKD. The CDR3 totals 16 residues. The V end was cut by 1 base, the J end by 6 bases, with 16 bases between. Written as DNA, the CDR3 is TGTGCCACCAGTGATTTCGAGACAGATGGGTCCGATACGCAGTATTTT. Its protein product is CATSDFETDGSDTQYF.

This clonotype appeared many times. This chain connects TRBV4-1 to TRBJ2-3; tentative D call: TRBD2 (5 bases). The CDR3 runs to 16 residues. Germline CDR1 and CDR2: MGHRA and YSYEKL. V was clipped by 2 bases and J by 5 bases, with 17 bases between them. CDR3 region: CASSQRLPDGVDTQYF. The CDR3, as DNA: TGCGCCAGCAGCCAACGACTACCAGACGGAGTAGATACGCAGTATTTT.

This clonotype was recorded a few times. The rearrangement joins TRBV4-2 to TRBJ2-1; no clear D. The germline gives CDR1 LGHNA, CDR2 YNFKEQ. The germline V and J ends were trimmed by 0 bases and 10 bases, with 7 bases remaining between them. CDR3 size: 12 residues. CDR3 protein: CASSQDLREQFF. CDR3 nucleotide sequence: TGTGCCAGCAGCCAAGACTTACGAGAGCAGTTCTTC.

This clonotype was counted ten times or more. The chain couples TRBV27 to TRBJ1-6; 7 nucleotides match TRBD1. The V gene's germline CDR1 is MNHEY and CDR2 SMNVEV (reference sequence). Trimming removed 5 bases from V and 9 bases from J; junction bases left unmatched: 7. The CDR3 has 14 amino acids. The CDR3 DNA is TGTGCCAGCAGTCCTCAGGGGGAATTTTCACCCCTCCACTTT. Translation gives CASSPQGEFSPLHF.

This clonotype turned up a few times. The chain carries TRBV29-1 and TRBJ2-5, with 9 nucleotides matching TRBD1. CDR3 length: 14 residues. V lost 1 base to trimming and J lost 7 bases; unmatched junction nucleotides: 7. CDR1 is SQVTM and CDR2 is ANQGSEA in the germline V gene. CDR3 in amino acids: CSVEVGQGKGTQYF. CDR3 coding DNA: TGCAGCGTTGAAGTAGGACAGGGGAAGGGGACCCAGTACTTC.

The rearrangement links TRBV7-2 to TRBJ1-3; no definite D call. With 1 base removed from V and 0 bases from J, the gap between germline ends came to 10 bases. The CDR3 has 16 residues. CDR1 SGHTA and CDR2 FQGNSA come from the germline V gene. CDR3 coding DNA: TGTGCCAGCAGCTTAGTACCGGGGAGCTCTGGAAACACCATATATTTT. As protein: CASSLVPGSSGNTIYF. Full variable domain (remainder filled in from reference TRBV7-2 and TRBJ1-3): GAGVSQSPSNKVTEKGKDVELRCDPISGHTALYWYRQSLGQGLEFLIYFQGNSAPDKSGLPSDRFSAERTGGSVSTLTIQRTQQEDSAVYLCASSLVPGSSGNTIYFGEGSWLTVV.

V usage is TRBV11-1 and J usage is TRBJ1-1; no clear D gene. CDR3 size: 13 residues. In germline, CDR1 is SGHAT, CDR2 FQDESV (reference sequence). Trimming stripped 5 bases from V and 0 bases from J, with 7 bases between. The CDR3 reads CASSRGLNTEAFF. DNA of the CDR3: TGTGCCAGCAGCCGGGGATTGAACACTGAAGCTTTCTTT.

This clonotype was seen ten or more times. V is TRBV29-1 and J is TRBJ1-2, with D perhaps matching TRBD1 (5 bases). This CDR3 has 14 amino acids. Germline V lookup: CDR1 SQVTM, CDR2 ANQGSEA. Trimming removed 2 bases at V and 10 bases at J, with 20 bases between. The chain's CDR3 is CSVESRHRGSAYTF. The CDR3 DNA reads as TGCAGCGTTGAATCCCGCCACCGGGGGTCTGCCTACACCTTC.

The J gene is TRBJ2-1, the V gene TRBV4-3, with TRBD1 matching 9 bases. V lost 2 bases, J lost 7 bases, and 9 bases stayed unmatched. Germline V gene lookup returns CDR1 LGHNA and CDR2 YSLEER. The CDR3 has 16 residues. CDR3 DNA: TGCGCCAGCAGCCAACAGGGACAGGGAGGATGGAATGAGCAGTTCTTC. It is translated as CASSQQGQGGWNEQFF.

The chain uses TRBV5-4 and TRBJ2-1, with D unclear. Trimming cost V 1 base and J 10 bases, with 9 bases left between them. This CDR3 is 12 amino acids long. CDR1 SGHNT and CDR2 YYREEE come from the germline V gene (reference sequence). The CDR3 coding sequence is TGTGCCAGCAGCTTGTATGGGCGAGAGCAGTTCTTC. This encodes CASSLYGREQFF. Full variable domain (rest looked up from reference TRBV5-4 and TRBJ2-1): ETGVTQSPTHLIKTRGQQVTLRCSSQSGHNTVSWYQQALGQGPQFIFQYYREEENGRGNFPPRFSGLQFPNYSSELNVNALELDDSALYLCASSLYGREQFFGPGTRLTVL.

The CDR3 region is CATSEAPRSGANVLTF. CDR3 coding DNA: TGTGCCACCAGTGAGGCTCCCCGATCTGGGGCCAACGTCCTGACTTTC. The rearrangement links TRBV24-1 to TRBJ2-6; D gene ambiguous. V was pared by 4 bases and J by 1 base, with 10 bases between. The CDR3 is 16 residues long. CDR1 is KGHDR and CDR2 is SFDVKD in the germline V gene.

The chain carries TRBV5-1 and TRBJ2-5; 7 nucleotides match TRBD1. V lost 4 bases to trimming and J lost 2 bases; unmatched junction nucleotides: 5. CDR3 length equals 14 residues. Germline loops: CDR1 SGHRS, CDR2 YFSETQ. The CDR3 is CASSGPGQQETQYF. CDR3 sequence (DNA): TGCGCCAGCAGCGGACCGGGACAGCAAGAGACCCAGTACTTC. The full variable domain, completed using reference TRBV5-1 and TRBJ2-5, is KAGVTQTPRYLIKTRGQQVTLSCSPISGHRSVSWYQQTPGQGLQFLFEYFSETQRNKGNFPGRFSGRQFSNSRSEMNVSTLELGDSALYLCASSGPGQQETQYFGPGTRLLVL.

The V gene is TRBV6-5, the J gene TRBJ1-2, with 7 bases matching TRBD1. Germline CDR1 and CDR2: MNHEY and SVGAGI. The V and J ends lost 6 bases and 2 bases, in that order; junction bases with no gene match: 6. This CDR3 comprises 14 residues. Here the CDR3 DNA reads TGTGCCAGCAGGGACAGGTCCCTAAACTATGGCTACACCTTC. This translates into CASRDRSLNYGYTF.

This clonotype was observed at least ten times. The chain recombines TRBV19 with TRBJ1-5; weak D call: TRBD1 (6 bases). This CDR3 has 12 residues. From germline, CDR1 is LNHDA and CDR2 SQIVND (reference sequence). Between the trimmed V and J ends, which lost 7 bases and 7 bases, there was a span of 11 bases. DNA of the CDR3: TGTGCCAGTACCTCAGGGGAACAGCCCCAGCATTTT. Residues: CASTSGEQPQHF.

This chain joins TRBV2 and TRBJ1-6; no clear D. Trimming took off 6 bases at V and 2 bases at J, with 5 bases between the two ends. Per germline, CDR1 SNHLY and CDR2 FYNNEI. The CDR3 is 13 residues long. The CDR3 loop is CASRLTYNSPLHF. The CDR3 DNA reads TGTGCCAGCAGATTGACCTATAATTCACCCCTCCACTTT.

This chain uses TRBV7-6 with TRBJ1-2; 9 positions agree with TRBD1. The CDR3 is made up of 16 amino acids. V dropped 3 bases and J dropped 7; count of bases not matched to a gene: 12. CDR1 and CDR2 (germline): SGHVS, FNYEAQ. For the CDR3, the DNA is TGTGCCAGCAGCTTCTTAAACCCGGGACAGGGCATTGGCTACACCTTC. This codes for CASSFLNPGQGIGYTF.

This clonotype was recorded many times. This chain connects TRBV10-3 to TRBJ2-1; 9 nucleotides match TRBD2. From germline, CDR1 is ENHRY and CDR2 SYGVKD. V shed 0 bases and J 4 bases; nucleotides not matched to a gene: 1. The CDR3 is 15 residues long. CDR3 sequence (DNA): TGTGCCATCAGTGAGTCGCGGGGGGGATACAATGAGCAGTTCTTC. This gives the protein CAISESRGGYNEQFF.

In this sample, this clonotype turned up many times. V and J are TRBV28 and TRBJ1-2; D unclear. There are 11 residues in the CDR3. The V end lost 6 bases, the J end lost 10 bases, and 12 bases lay between the germline ends. Per germline, CDR1 MDHEN and CDR2 SYDVKM. DNA of the CDR3: TGTGCCAGCAGCCCTTCCCACTCCTACACCTTC. Translation: CASSPSHSYTF.

The genes are TRBV12-5 and TRBJ2-7; 7 bases fit TRBD1. There are 18 residues in the CDR3. With 2 bases clipped from V and 2 bases from J, the junction kept 15 bases outside the gene matches. CDR1 LGHNT and CDR2 FRNRAP come from the germline V gene. CDR3 DNA: TGTGCTAGTGGTTTGACCCCTACAGGGGAAGAGTATCCCTACGAGCAGTACTTC. The encoded protein is CASGLTPTGEEYPYEQYF.

The chain couples TRBV29-1 to TRBJ2-5; no reliable D call. V was cut by 6 bases and J by 10 bases, with 21 bases left in between. The CDR3 consists of 13 residues. The germline V gene has CDR1 SQVTM and CDR2 ANQGSEA. The CDR3 nucleotides are TGCAGCGTGGCCGACATCGCACGTGGCGGCCAGTACTTC. This sequence encodes CSVADIARGGQYF.

This clonotype has more than one count but fewer than ten. V and J are TRBV5-1 and TRBJ1-2, with TRBD1 identical over 7 bases. Per germline, CDR1 SGHRS and CDR2 YFSETQ. V dropped 3 bases and J dropped 0; count of bases not matched to a gene: 5. There are 15 residues in the CDR3. CDR3 DNA sequence: TGCGCCAGCAGCTCGGACAGGCTTACTAACTATGGCTACACCTTC. Translation gives CASSSDRLTNYGYTF.